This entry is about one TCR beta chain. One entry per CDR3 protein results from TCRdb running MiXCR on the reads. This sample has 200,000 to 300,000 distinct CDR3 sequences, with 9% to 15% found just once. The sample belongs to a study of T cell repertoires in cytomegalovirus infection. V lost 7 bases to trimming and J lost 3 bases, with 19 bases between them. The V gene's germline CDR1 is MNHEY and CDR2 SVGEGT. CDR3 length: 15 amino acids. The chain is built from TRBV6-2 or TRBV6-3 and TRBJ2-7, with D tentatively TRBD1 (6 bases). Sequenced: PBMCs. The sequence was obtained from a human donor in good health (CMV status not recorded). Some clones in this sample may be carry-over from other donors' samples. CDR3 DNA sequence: TGTGCCAGCACCAACCCCGGGACACTGGGCTACGAGCAGTACTTC. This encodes CASTNPGTLGYEQYF.